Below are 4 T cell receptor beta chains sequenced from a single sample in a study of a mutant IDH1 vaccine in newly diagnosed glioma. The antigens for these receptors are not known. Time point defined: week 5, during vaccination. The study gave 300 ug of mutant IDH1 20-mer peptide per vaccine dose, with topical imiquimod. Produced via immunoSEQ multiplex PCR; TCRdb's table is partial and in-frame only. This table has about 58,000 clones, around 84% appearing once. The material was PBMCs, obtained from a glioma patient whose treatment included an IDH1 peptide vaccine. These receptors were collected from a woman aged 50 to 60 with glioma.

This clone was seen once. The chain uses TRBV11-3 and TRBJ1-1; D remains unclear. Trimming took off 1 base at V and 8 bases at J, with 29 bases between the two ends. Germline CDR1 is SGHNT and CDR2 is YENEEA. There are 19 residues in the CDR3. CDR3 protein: CASSLVPFISTPRNGEAFF. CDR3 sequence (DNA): TGTGCCAGCAGCTTAGTGCCCTTTATCAGCACACCGCGAAACGGAGAAGCTTTCTTT.

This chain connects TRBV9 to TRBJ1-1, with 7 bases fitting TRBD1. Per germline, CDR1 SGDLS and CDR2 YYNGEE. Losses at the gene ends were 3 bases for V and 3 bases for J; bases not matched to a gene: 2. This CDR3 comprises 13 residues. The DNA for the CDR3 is TGTGCCAGCAGCGGACAGGGAGACACTGAAGCTTTCTTT. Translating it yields CASSGQGDTEAFF. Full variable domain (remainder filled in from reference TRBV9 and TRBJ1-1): DSGVTQTPKHLITATGQRVTLRCSPRSGDLSVYWYQQSLDQGLQFLIQYYNGEERAKGNILERFSAQQFPDLHSELNLSSLELGDSALYFCASSGQGDTEAFFGQGTRLTVV.

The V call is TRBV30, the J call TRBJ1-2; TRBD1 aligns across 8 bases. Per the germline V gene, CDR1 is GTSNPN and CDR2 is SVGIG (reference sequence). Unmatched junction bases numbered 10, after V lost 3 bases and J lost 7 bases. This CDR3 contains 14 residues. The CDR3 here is CAWRVTGALGGYTF. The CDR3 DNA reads TGTGCCTGGAGGGTGACAGGGGCTTTGGGTGGCTACACCTTC.

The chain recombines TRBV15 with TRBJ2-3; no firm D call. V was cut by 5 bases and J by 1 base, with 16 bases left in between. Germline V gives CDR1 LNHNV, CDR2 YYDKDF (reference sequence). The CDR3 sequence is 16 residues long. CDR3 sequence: CATSFPLGVGTDTQYF. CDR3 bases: TGTGCCACCAGCTTCCCGCTTGGTGTGGGCACAGATACGCAGTATTTT.